The rows below give T cell receptor beta chains drawn from one sample of a study of long-term antiretroviral therapy in people with HIV. Sequencing was performed with immunoSEQ multiplex PCR; in TCRdb, only in-frame clones are kept and a portion is missing. The sample shows under 20,000 clones, 81% of them seen only once. The source was unsorted PBMCs, collected 1.2 years before starting antiretroviral therapy. The origin of the receptors is a man aged 25-45 years with HIV. CDR3s include the opening cysteine and the closing phenylalanine or tryptophan. Fields, in order: CDR3 DNA, CDR3 protein, D gene, V gene, clone size, J gene. The D gene is left open where the match is weak. The size field is filled for only some rows; it gives once, few, many or a size class.

TGTGCCAGCAGCCATCGGTGGACCGGGGAGCTGTTTTTT	CASSHRWTGELFF	.	TRBV11-3	.	TRBJ2-2
TGTGCCAGCAGCTTAACTAGCGGTACCTACAATGAGCAGTTCTTC	CASSLTSGTYNEQFF	TRBD2	TRBV11-2	.	TRBJ2-1
TGTGCCAGCAGCTTAGAGGACAGTTACACTGAAGCTTTCTTT	CASSLEDSYTEAFF	.	TRBV11-1	few	TRBJ1-1
TGTGCCAGCAGCTTCGGTAGCGGGGAGCTGTTTTTT	CASSFGSGELFF	.	TRBV11-3	.	TRBJ2-2
TGTGCCAGCAGTTTACAGCAGGGAGGGAACACTGAAGCTTTCTTT	CASSLQQGGNTEAFF	.	TRBV27	once	TRBJ1-1
TGTGCCAGCAGCCCCCGGGTTTCGGCCGGGGAGCTGTTTTTT	CASSPRVSAGELFF	.	TRBV9	.	TRBJ2-2
TGTGCCAGTAGTGATTCACACCAAGAGACCCAGTACTTC	CASSDSHQETQYF	.	TRBV19	.	TRBJ2-5
TGTGCCAGCTCACCGGGACAAGGTCTTGAAGCTTTCTTT	CASSPGQGLEAFF	.	TRBV18	.	TRBJ1-1
TGTGCCAGTAGTATAGATGTTGATAATAAGCAGTTCTTC	CASSIDVDNKQFF	.	TRBV19	.	TRBJ2-1
TGTGCCAGTAATAGCTGGAGCTCCTACAATGAGCAGTTCTTC	CASNSWSSYNEQFF	.	TRBV19	.	TRBJ2-1
TGTGCCAGCAGCTTAGGGATAGAAGCTTTCTTT	CASSLGIEAFF	.	TRBV11-2	.	TRBJ1-1
TGTGCCAGCTCTCTAGGGGGCAGCAATCAGCCCCAGCATTTT	CASSLGGSNQPQHF	TRBD1	TRBV18	.	TRBJ1-5
TGCAGCGTTGAGGTGTTGGCCTATGGCTACACCTTC	CSVEVLAYGYTF	.	TRBV29-1	few	TRBJ1-2
TGTGCCATCACCTCCCGGAGGTTCTGGTCTGGGGCCAACGTCCTGACTTTC	CAITSRRFWSGANVLTF	.	TRBV10-3	.	TRBJ2-6
TGTGCCAGCAGCTTAGCGAATGGACCTCTTAATTCACCCCTCCACTTT	CASSLANGPLNSPLHF	.	TRBV7-2	.	TRBJ1-6
TGTGCCAGCAGCGTAGAGCCGGTTGACTCTGGAAACACCATATATTTT	CASSVEPVDSGNTIYF	.	TRBV9	.	TRBJ1-3
TGTGCCAGCAGCCCCGTTGGCAGAGAGACCGACAATGAGCAGTTCTTC	CASSPVGRETDNEQFF	.	TRBV9	.	TRBJ2-1
TGTGCCAGCAGTCACGCTGGGGACAGAGATGGCTACACCTTC	CASSHAGDRDGYTF	TRBD1	TRBV6-6	.	TRBJ1-2
TGTGCCAGCAGTTTTTCCCGGACAGGGGTATACGAGCAGTACTTC	CASSFSRTGVYEQYF	TRBD1	TRBV27	.	TRBJ2-7
TGTGCCAGCAGCCAATGGTCCAATCAGCCCCAGCATTTT	CASSQWSNQPQHF	.	TRBV7-9	few	TRBJ1-5
TGTGCCAGCAGTGACGGGAGCATTATAGATACGCAGTATTTT	CASSDGSIIDTQYF	.	TRBV28	.	TRBJ2-3
TGCGCCAGCAGTGAAACCGGGACTTTGAACACCGGGGAGCTGTTTTTT	CASSETGTLNTGELFF	.	TRBV10-2	.	TRBJ2-2
TGCAGCGTTGAAGATATCGGATGGACTGAAGCTTTCTTT	CSVEDIGWTEAFF	.	TRBV29-1	.	TRBJ1-1
TGTGCCAGCAGCTTCAGGGATTTTACCTACGAGCAGTACTTC	CASSFRDFTYEQYF	.	TRBV7-9	.	TRBJ2-7
TGCAGCGTAGTACAGGGATTGAACACTGAAGCTTTCTTT	CSVVQGLNTEAFF	.	TRBV29-1	.	TRBJ1-1
TGTGCCAGCAGTCCGACAGGGTTGTTAGGAGCTTTCTTT	CASSPTGLLGAFF	TRBD1	TRBV25-1	.	TRBJ1-1
TGTGCCAGCAGCGTAGGGGTGGGGCGGGGGGAAGGTGATACGCAGTATTTT	CASSVGVGRGEGDTQYF	TRBD2	TRBV9	.	TRBJ2-3
TGTGCCAGCAGTACCCGGACAGGGATAGAGGCAGATACGCAGTATTTT	CASSTRTGIEADTQYF	TRBD1	TRBV27	.	TRBJ2-3
TGTGCCAGCAGCTCGGTGGGGGGACGGAACACCGGGGAGCTGTTTTTT	CASSSVGGRNTGELFF	.	TRBV13	.	TRBJ2-2
TGTGCCAGCTCACCGACAGGGGGCATTGGAGAGACCCAGTACTTC	CASSPTGGIGETQYF	TRBD1	TRBV18	.	TRBJ2-5
TGTGCCAGCGTGGATGCGCTCTCCTACGAGCAGTACTTC	CASVDALSYEQYF	.	TRBV6-1	.	TRBJ2-7
TGTGCCAACCCACCGGGACAGCTGGGCTCTAACTATGGCTACACCTTC	CANPPGQLGSNYGYTF	TRBD1	TRBV6-4	.	TRBJ1-2
TGTGCCACCCACCGGGACTCTCTAGGTACGCAGTATTTT	CATHRDSLGTQYF	.	TRBV6-1	.	TRBJ2-3
TGTGCCAGCAGAGAACAAACCGGGGCAACCTACGAGCAGTACTTC	CASREQTGATYEQYF	.	TRBV2	.	TRBJ2-7
TGTGCCAGCAGCTTAGGCCCGACAGGGTACAATGAGCAGTTCTTC	CASSLGPTGYNEQFF	TRBD1	TRBV11-3	.	TRBJ2-1
TGTGCCAGCAGCCCGGCGACCGGGGCCTTGTATAGCAATCAGCCCCAGCATTTT	CASSPATGALYSNQPQHF	.	TRBV21-1	.	TRBJ1-5
TGTGCCTGGAGTCGGGACACCTACGAGCAGTACTTC	CAWSRDTYEQYF	.	TRBV30	.	TRBJ2-7
TGTGCCAGCAGCTTGGCCGGTCGGGGAGGCACCGGGGAGCTGTTTTTT	CASSLAGRGGTGELFF	.	TRBV5-4	.	TRBJ2-2
TGTGCCAGCAGCTGGGGGCAGAACGTCTACGAGCAGTACTTC	CASSWGQNVYEQYF	.	TRBV5-4	few	TRBJ2-7
TGTGCCAGCAGCCCAGGGGGCGCGGGCAATCAGCCCCAGCATTTT	CASSPGGAGNQPQHF	TRBD1	TRBV7-2	once	TRBJ1-5
TGTGCCAGCAGCATTAGCGGAGGAGGCTACAATGAGCAGTTCTTC	CASSISGGGYNEQFF	.	TRBV7-2	few	TRBJ2-1
TGTGCCAGCAGCTTGGATGTCAGCATGAACACTGAAGCTTTCTTT	CASSLDVSMNTEAFF	.	TRBV5-6	.	TRBJ1-1
TGTGCCAGCAGCCCCCGGACAGGGGAGGGTGAGCAGTTCTTC	CASSPRTGEGEQFF	TRBD1	TRBV7-9	once	TRBJ2-1
TGTGCCAGCAGCGGACTGACAGGGGGTGGCTACACCTTC	CASSGLTGGGYTF	TRBD1	TRBV7-2	few	TRBJ1-2
TGTGCCAGCAGCTTACTCCCAAAAGGCGAGCAGTACTTC	CASSLLPKGEQYF	.	TRBV5-4	.	TRBJ2-7
TGCGCCAGCAGTGACCCCGGACTAGCGGGGGGCCTTAACAATGAGCAGTTCTTC	CASSDPGLAGGLNNEQFF	TRBD2	TRBV10-2	.	TRBJ2-1
TGTGCCAGCAGCTCGGGACTAGCGGGGGTGACCGGGGAGCTGTTTTTT	CASSSGLAGVTGELFF	TRBD2	TRBV7-2	.	TRBJ2-2
TGTGCCAGCAGCTTAGCACCGGGGAGGGCTGACTACGAGCAGTACTTC	CASSLAPGRADYEQYF	TRBD2	TRBV7-9	medium-sized	TRBJ2-7
TGTGCCAGCAGCACCGACCGGCAGGACGGCTGGTACGAGCAGTACTTC	CASSTDRQDGWYEQYF	.	TRBV13	.	TRBJ2-7
TGTGCCAGCAGCGTGGCAGCGGGTGGCTCAGATACGCAGTATTTT	CASSVAAGGSDTQYF	.	TRBV9	.	TRBJ2-3
TGTGCCAGCACTCCATACGCTAACTCTGGAAACACCATATATTTT	CASTPYANSGNTIYF	.	TRBV18	.	TRBJ1-3